A single sample gave rise to the 13 T cell receptor beta chains below, sequenced in a study of cytomegalovirus exposure and HLA in healthy donors. Sequencing was performed with immunoSEQ multiplex PCR; in TCRdb, only in-frame clones are kept and a portion is missing. The sample includes roughly 150,000 clones, roughly 91% seen only once; the top ten take over 3%. Sequences were obtained from PBMCs. The receptors were gathered from a woman under 30 in good health and CMV-seropositive.

The rearrangement uses TRBV6-1 and TRBJ1-5, with D possibly TRBD1 on 5 matching bases. V was pared by 0 bases and J by 6 bases, with 15 bases between. The CDR3 runs to 16 residues. Germline V gene lookup returns CDR1 MNHNS and CDR2 SASEGT. The CDR3 DNA follows: TGTGCCAGCAGTGAAGCCCTGGGGACTTTTCTTCAGCCCCAGCATTTT. This codes for CASSEALGTFLQPQHF.

The CDR3 region is CASTPRDSLNQPQHF. The CDR3 nucleotides are TGTGCCAGCACCCCCAGGGACAGTCTGAATCAGCCCCAGCATTTT. The gene calls are TRBV6-9 and TRBJ1-5; 7 nucleotides match TRBD1. In germline, CDR1 is MNHGY, CDR2 SVAAGI. J was trimmed by 4 bases and V by 7 bases; bases with no gene match: 10. This CDR3 contains 15 residues.

The V and J genes are TRBV4-1 and TRBJ2-7, with 8 bases identical to TRBD2. V lost 3 bases to trimming and J lost 2 bases; unmatched junction nucleotides: 3. The germline V gene has CDR1 MGHRA and CDR2 YSYEKL. CDR3 length equals 14 residues. CDR3 protein: CASSQTSATYEQYF. The CDR3 bases are TGCGCCAGCAGCCAGACTAGCGCGACCTACGAGCAGTACTTC.

CDR3 protein: CASSLGGGAPRETQYF. The CDR3 DNA sequence: TGTGCCAGCAGCTTGGGTGGCGGAGCCCCTCGGGAGACCCAGTACTTC. The rearrangement links TRBV5-6 to TRBJ2-5; D is undetermined. V was clipped by 0 bases and J by 5 bases, with 17 bases between them. This CDR3 comprises 16 residues. In germline, CDR1 is SGHDT, CDR2 YYEEEE.

This CDR3 is CASSVRETQYF. The CDR3 DNA follows: TGTGCCAGCAGTGTGCGGGAGACCCAGTACTTC. V gene TRBV2 combines with J gene TRBJ2-5; no clear D gene. The length of the CDR3 is 11 residues. V gave up 4 bases and J gave up 5 bases, with 5 bases separating them. The germline V gene encodes CDR1 SNHLY and CDR2 FYNNEI.

V gene TRBV2 combines with J gene TRBJ2-2; weak D call: TRBD1 (6 bases). Trimming removed 5 bases at V and 0 bases at J, with 13 bases between. Germline CDR1 is SNHLY and CDR2 is FYNNEI. The CDR3 has 16 residues. Here the CDR3 reads CASSPGHPTNTGELFF. The CDR3 nucleotides read TGTGCCAGCAGTCCGGGACACCCAACGAACACCGGGGAGCTGTTTTTT.

V and J are TRBV6-1 and TRBJ1-5, with a tentative D call TRBD1 (6 bases). The CDR3 has 14 amino acids. The germline V and J ends were trimmed by 8 bases and 4 bases, with 15 bases remaining between them. Germline CDR1 is MNHNS and CDR2 is SASEGT. CDR3 nucleotides: TGTGCCAGCGATGACAGGCAGGGAAATCAGCCCCAGCATTTT. Its protein is CASDDRQGNQPQHF.

This clone was counted once. V is TRBV7-9 and J is TRBJ1-1; D not resolved. This CDR3 is 13 amino acids long. From germline, CDR1 is SEHNR and CDR2 FQNEAQ (reference sequence). V was shortened by 7 bases and J by 9 bases, with 18 bases between the two germline ends. The CDR3 DNA is TGTGCCAGCAACTATGGAGTTAACGTTCAAGCTTTCTTT. It specifies CASNYGVNVQAFF.

V is TRBV30 and J is TRBJ1-1; TRBD1 might be the D (6 bases). The CDR3 totals 13 residues. Trimming pared 1 base from V and 10 bases from J, leaving 16 bases between. Germline values: CDR1 GTSNPN, CDR2 SVGIG (reference sequence). As DNA, the CDR3 is TGTGCCTGGAGTGGACAGGTTCCCAGCCGAGCTTTCTTT. Protein product: CAWSGQVPSRAFF.

The CDR3 DNA reads as TGTGCCAGCAGCTCACAATTAAGACAGGGGGCTAATCAGCCCCAGCATTTT. It is translated as CASSSQLRQGANQPQHF. The chain joins TRBV5-6 to TRBJ1-5, with 10 bases identical to TRBD1. The V gene end was trimmed by 3 bases and the J gene end by 4 bases; junction bases not matched to a gene: 10. The CDR3 spans 17 residues. The germline V gene has CDR1 SGHDT and CDR2 YYEEEE.

The chain uses TRBV11-3 and TRBJ2-7; D gene uncertain. In germline, CDR1 is SGHNT, CDR2 YENEEA. V lost 5 bases and J 7 bases, leaving 9 bases between the germline ends. This CDR3 is 11 amino acids long. DNA of the CDR3: TGTGCCAGCAGCCCCGCGCAAGAGCAGTACTTC. This translates into CASSPAQEQYF.

The chain couples TRBV10-3 to TRBJ2-5; 11 nucleotides line up with TRBD1. V was pared by 2 bases and J by 3 bases, with 2 bases of the junction left unmatched. This CDR3 is built from 15 residues. Germline CDR1 and CDR2: ENHRY and SYGVKD. Here the CDR3 DNA reads TGTGCCATCAGTGAGCGGGACAGGGGGAAAGAGACCCAGTACTTC. Translation: CAISERDRGKETQYF.

This clone is a singleton in its sample. V is TRBV5-6 and J is TRBJ1-3, with a weak D call TRBD1 (6 bases). V gave up 4 bases and J gave up 0 bases, with 14 bases separating them. This CDR3 contains 16 residues. Germline-derived CDR1 and CDR2 are SGHDT and YYEEEE. The CDR3 sequence is CASSRTVPLSGNTIYF. The CDR3 region has the DNA TGTGCCAGCAGCAGGACAGTGCCTCTCTCTGGAAACACCATATATTTT.